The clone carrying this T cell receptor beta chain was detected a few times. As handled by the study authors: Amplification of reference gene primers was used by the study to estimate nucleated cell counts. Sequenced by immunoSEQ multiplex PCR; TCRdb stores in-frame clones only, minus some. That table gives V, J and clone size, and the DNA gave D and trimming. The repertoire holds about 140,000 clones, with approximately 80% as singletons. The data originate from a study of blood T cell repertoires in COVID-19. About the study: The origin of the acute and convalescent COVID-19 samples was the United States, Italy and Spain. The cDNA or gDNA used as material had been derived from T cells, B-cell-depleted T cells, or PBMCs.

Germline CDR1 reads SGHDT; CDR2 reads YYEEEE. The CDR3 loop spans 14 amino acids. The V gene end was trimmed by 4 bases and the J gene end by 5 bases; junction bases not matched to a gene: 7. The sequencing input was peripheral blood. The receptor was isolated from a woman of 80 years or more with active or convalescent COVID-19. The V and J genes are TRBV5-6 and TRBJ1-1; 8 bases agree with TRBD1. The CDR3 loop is CASSLDRVRTEAFF. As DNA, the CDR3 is TGTGCCAGCAGCCTGGACAGGGTGAGGACTGAAGCTTTCTTT.